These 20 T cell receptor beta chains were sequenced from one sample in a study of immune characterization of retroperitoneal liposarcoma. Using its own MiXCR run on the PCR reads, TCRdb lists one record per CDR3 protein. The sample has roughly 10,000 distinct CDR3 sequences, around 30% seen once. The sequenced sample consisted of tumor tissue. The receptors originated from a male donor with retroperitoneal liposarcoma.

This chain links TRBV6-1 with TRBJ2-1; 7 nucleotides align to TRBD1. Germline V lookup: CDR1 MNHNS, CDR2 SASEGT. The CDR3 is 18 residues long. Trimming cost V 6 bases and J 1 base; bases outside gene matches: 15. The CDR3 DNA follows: TGTGCCAGCAGGCTGGGAGTCCGGGACAGAGGTTCCTACAATGAGCAGTTCTTC. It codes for CASRLGVRDRGSYNEQFF.

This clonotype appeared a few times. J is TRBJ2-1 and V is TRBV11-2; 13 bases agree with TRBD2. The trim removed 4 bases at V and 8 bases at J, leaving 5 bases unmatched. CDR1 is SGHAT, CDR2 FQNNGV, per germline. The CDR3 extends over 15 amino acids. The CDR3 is CASSSGLAGVYEQFF. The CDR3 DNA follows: TGTGCCAGCAGCTCAGGACTAGCGGGAGTATATGAGCAGTTCTTC.

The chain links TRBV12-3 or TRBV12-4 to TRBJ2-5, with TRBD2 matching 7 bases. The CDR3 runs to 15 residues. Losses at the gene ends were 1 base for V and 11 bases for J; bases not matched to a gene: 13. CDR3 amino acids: CASSLGAGAYNEQYF. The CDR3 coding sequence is TGTGCCAGCAGTTTAGGGGCGGGAGCCTACAATGAGCAGTACTTC.

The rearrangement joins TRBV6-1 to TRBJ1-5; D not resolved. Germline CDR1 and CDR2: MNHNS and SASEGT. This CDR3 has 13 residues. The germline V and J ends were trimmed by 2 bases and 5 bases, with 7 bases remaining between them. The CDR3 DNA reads TGTGCCAGCAGTGAAAACTGGGATCAGCCCCAGCATTTT. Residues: CASSENWDQPQHF.

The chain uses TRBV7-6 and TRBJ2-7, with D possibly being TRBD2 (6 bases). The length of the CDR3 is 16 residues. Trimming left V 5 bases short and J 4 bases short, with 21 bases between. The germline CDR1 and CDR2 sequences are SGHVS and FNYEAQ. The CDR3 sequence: CASSPRLGLHLYEQYF. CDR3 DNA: TGTGCCAGCAGCCCAAGACTGGGACTCCACTTATACGAGCAGTACTTC. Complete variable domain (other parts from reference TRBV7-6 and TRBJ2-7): GAGVSQSPRYKVTKRGQDVALRCDPISGHVSLYWYRQALGQGPEFLTYFNYEAQQDKSGLPNDRFSAERPEGSISTLTIQRTEQRDSAMYRCASSPRLGLHLYEQYFGPGTRLTVT.

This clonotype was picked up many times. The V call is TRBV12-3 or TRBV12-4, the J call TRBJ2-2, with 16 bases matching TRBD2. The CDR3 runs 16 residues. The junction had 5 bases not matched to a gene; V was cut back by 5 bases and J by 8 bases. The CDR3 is CASSPGTSGGAGELFF. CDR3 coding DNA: TGTGCCAGCAGTCCCGGGACTAGCGGGGGGGCGGGGGAGCTGTTTTTT.

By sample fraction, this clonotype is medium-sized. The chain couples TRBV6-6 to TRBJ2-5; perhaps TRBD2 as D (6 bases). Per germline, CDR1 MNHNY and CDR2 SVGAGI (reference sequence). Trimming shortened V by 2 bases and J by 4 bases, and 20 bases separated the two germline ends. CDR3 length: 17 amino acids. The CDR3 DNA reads TGTGCCAGCAGTTACGTTTCCCCCGCCTCGCGGGGAGAGACCCAGTACTTC. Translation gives CASSYVSPASRGETQYF.

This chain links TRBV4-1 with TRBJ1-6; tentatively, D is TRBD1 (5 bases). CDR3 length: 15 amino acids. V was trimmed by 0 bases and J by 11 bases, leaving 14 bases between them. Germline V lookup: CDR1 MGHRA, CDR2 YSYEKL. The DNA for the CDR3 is TGCGCCAGCAGCCAAGAAGGGGCAGGGATAACACCCCTCCACTTT. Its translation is CASSQEGAGITPLHF.

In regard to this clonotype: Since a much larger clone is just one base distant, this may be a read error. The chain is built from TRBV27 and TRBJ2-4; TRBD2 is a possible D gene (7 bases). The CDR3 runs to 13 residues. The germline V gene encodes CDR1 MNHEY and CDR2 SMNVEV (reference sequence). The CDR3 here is CASSPGGTNIHYF. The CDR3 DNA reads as TGTGCCAGCAGTCCCGGGGGGACAAACATTCATTACTTC.

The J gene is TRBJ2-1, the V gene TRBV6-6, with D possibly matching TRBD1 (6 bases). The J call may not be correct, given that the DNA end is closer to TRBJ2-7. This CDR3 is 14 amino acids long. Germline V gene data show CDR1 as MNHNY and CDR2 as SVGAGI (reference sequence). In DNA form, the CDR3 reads TGTGCCAGCAGTTACGGTCAAGGGGGCTACGAGCAGTACTTC. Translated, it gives CASSYGQGGYEQYF.

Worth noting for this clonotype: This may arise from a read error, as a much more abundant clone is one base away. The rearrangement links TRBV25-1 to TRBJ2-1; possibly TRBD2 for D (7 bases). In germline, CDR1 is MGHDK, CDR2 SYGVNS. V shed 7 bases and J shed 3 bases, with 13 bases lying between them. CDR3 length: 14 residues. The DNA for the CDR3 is TGTGCCAGCAATAAGGGGGAGGGCTACAATGAGCAGTTCTTC. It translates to CASNKGEGYNEQFF.

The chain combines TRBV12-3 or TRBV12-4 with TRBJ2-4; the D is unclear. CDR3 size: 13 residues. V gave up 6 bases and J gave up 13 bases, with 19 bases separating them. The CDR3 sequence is CASRIRSYNEQYF. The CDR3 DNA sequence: TGTGCCAGCAGGATCCGATCCTACAATGAGCAGTACTTC.

The CDR3 nucleotides are TGCGCCAGCAGCCAAGATCCTGGACTGGTCGGGCAGTTCTTC. This codes for CASSQDPGLVGQFF. This chain uses TRBV4-3 with TRBJ2-1; D possibly corresponds to TRBD2 (5 bases). The germline CDR1 and CDR2 sequences are LGHNA and YSLEER. This CDR3 has 14 amino acids. V was clipped by 0 bases and J by 12 bases, with 15 bases between them.

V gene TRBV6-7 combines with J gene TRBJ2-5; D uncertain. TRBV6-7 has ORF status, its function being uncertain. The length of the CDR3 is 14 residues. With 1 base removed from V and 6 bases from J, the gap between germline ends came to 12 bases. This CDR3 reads CASSYYRSAKTQYF. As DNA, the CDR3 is TGTGCCAGCAGTTACTACCGCTCCGCAAAGACCCAGTACTTC.

The CDR3 loop reads CASSLGKPGQKQNTEAFF. The CDR3 region has the DNA TGTGCCAGCAGCTTAGGGAAACCGGGACAGAAGCAGAACACTGAAGCTTTCTTT. The chain links TRBV7-9 to TRBJ1-1, with 7 nucleotides matching TRBD1. Germline CDR1 reads SEHNR; CDR2 reads FQNEAQ (reference sequence). The CDR3 sequence is 18 residues long. J was trimmed by 1 base and V by 1 base; bases with no gene match: 12.

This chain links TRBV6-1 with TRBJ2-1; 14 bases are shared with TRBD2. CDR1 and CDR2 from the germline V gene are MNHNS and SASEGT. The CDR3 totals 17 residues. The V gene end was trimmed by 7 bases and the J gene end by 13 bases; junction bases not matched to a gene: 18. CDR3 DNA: TGTGCCAGCATCCCCGGGACTAGCGGGAGTTCGGGAGAGACCCAGTTCTTC. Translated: CASIPGTSGSSGETQFF.

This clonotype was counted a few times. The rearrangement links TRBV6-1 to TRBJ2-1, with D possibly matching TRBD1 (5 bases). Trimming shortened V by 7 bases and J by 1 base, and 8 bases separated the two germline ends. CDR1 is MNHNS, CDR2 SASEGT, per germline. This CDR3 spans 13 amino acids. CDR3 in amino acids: CASKRGSYNEQFF. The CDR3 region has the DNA TGTGCCAGCAAAAGGGGTTCCTACAATGAGCAGTTCTTC.

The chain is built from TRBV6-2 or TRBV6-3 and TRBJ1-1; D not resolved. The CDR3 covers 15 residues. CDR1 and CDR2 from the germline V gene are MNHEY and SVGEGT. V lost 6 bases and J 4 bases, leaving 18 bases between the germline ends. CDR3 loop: CASRGSGLYGTEAFF. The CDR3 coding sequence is TGTGCCAGCAGGGGGAGTGGACTTTACGGCACTGAAGCTTTCTTT.

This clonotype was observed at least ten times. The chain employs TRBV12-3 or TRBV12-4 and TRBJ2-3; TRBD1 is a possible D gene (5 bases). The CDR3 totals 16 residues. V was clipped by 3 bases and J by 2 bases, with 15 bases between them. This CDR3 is CASSFRTTVFTDTQYF. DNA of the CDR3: TGTGCCAGCAGTTTTCGCACGACAGTTTTCACAGATACGCAGTATTTT.

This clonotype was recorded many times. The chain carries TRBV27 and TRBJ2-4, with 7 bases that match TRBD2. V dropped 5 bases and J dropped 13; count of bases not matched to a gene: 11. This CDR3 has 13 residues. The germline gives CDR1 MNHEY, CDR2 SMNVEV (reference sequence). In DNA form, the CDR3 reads TGTGCCAGCAGTACCGGGGGGTCTGGTGAGCAGTACTTC. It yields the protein CASSTGGSGEQYF.